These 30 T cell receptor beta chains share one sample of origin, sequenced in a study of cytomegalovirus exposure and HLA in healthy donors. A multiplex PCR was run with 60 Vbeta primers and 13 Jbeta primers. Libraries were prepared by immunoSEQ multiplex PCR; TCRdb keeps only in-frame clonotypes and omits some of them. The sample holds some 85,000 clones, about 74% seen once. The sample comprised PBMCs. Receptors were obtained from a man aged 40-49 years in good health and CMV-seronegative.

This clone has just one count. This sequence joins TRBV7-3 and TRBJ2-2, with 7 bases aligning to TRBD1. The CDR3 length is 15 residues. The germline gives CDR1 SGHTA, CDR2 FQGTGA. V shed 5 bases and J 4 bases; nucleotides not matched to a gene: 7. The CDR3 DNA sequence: TGTGCCAGCAGCAATACGGGACAGACCACCGGGGAGCTGTTTTTT. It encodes CASSNTGQTTGELFF.

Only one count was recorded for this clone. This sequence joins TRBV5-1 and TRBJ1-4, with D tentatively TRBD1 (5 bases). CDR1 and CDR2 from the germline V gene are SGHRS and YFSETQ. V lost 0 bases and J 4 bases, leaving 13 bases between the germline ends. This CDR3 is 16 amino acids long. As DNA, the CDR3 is TGCGCCAGCAGCTTGGTCGGGACTTACAATAATGAAAAACTGTTTTTT. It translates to CASSLVGTYNNEKLFF.

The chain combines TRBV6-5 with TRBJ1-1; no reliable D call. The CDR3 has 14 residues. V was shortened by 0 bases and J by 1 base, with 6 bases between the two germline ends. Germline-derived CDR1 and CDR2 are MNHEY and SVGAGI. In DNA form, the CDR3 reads TGTGCCAGCAGTTACTCGAGATCGAACACTGAAGCTTTCTTT. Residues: CASSYSRSNTEAFF.

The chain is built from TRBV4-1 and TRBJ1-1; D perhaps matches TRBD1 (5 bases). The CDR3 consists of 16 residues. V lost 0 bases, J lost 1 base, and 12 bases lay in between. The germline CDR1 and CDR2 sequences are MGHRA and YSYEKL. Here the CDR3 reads CASSQESGWGNTEAFF. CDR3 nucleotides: TGCGCCAGCAGCCAAGAATCAGGGTGGGGGAACACTGAAGCTTTCTTT.

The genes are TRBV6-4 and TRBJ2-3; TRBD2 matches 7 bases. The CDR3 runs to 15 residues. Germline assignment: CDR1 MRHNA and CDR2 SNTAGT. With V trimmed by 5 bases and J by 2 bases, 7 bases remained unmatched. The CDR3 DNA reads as TGTGCCAGCAGTCAACGGGGGGACCTCACAGATACGCAGTATTTT. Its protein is CASSQRGDLTDTQYF.

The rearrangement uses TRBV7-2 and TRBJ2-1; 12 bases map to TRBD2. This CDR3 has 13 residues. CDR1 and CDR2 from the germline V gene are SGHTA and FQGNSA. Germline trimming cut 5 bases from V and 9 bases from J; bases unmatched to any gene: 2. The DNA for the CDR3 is TGTGCCAGCAGCCTGGGACTAGCGGGTGAGCAGTTCTTC. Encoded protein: CASSLGLAGEQFF.

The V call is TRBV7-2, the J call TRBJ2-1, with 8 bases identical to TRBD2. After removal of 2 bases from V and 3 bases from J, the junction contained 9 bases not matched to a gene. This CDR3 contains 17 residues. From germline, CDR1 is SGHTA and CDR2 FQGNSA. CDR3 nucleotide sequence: TGTGCCAGCAGCTTAATGTCACGGCGGGGGGACTACAATGAGCAGTTCTTC. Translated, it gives CASSLMSRRGDYNEQFF.

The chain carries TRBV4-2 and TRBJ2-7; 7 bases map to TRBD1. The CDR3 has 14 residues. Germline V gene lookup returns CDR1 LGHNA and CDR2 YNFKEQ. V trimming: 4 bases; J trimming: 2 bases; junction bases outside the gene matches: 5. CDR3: CASSPGTETYEQYF. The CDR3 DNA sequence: TGTGCCAGCAGCCCAGGGACAGAGACCTACGAGCAGTACTTC.

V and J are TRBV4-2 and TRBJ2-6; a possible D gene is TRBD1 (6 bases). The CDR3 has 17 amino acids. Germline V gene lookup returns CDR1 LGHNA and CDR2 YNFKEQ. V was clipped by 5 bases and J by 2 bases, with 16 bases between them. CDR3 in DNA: TGTGCCAGCAGCGGCCGATCACAGGGCGCTGGGGCCAACGTCCTGACTTTC. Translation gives CASSGRSQGAGANVLTF.

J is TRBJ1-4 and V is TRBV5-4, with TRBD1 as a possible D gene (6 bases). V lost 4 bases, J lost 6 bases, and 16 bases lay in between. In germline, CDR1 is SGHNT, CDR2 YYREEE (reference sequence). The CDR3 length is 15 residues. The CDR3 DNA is TGTGCCAGCAGCCCCCTCGGAGGGGGGGATGAAAAACTGTTTTTT. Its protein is CASSPLGGGDEKLFF.

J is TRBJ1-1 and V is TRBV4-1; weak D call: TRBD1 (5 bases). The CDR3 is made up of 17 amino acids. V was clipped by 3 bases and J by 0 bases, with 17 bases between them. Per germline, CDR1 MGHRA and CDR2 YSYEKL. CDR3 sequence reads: CASSQGSRGRLNTEAFF. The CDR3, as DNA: TGCGCCAGCAGCCAGGGATCGCGGGGGAGACTGAACACTGAAGCTTTCTTT.

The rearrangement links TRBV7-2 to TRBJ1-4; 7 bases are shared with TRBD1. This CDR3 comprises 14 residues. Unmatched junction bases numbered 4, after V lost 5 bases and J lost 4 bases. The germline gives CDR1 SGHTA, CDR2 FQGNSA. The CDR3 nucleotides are TGTGCCAGCAGCCCGACAGGGATTAATGAAAAACTGTTTTTT. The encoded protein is CASSPTGINEKLFF.

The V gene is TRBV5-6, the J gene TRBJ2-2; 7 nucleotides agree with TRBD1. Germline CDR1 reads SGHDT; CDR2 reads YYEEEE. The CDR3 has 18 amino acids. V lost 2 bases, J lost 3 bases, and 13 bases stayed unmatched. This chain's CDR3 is CASSLGQDLREYTGELFF. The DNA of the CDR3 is TGTGCCAGCAGCTTAGGACAGGACCTACGAGAATACACCGGGGAGCTGTTTTTT.

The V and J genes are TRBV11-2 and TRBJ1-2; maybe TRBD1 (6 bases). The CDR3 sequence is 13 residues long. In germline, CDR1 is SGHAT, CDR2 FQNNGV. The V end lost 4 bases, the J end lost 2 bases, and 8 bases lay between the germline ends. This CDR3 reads CASSSTGNYGYTF. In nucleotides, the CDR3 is TGTGCCAGCAGCTCTACAGGGAACTATGGCTACACCTTC.

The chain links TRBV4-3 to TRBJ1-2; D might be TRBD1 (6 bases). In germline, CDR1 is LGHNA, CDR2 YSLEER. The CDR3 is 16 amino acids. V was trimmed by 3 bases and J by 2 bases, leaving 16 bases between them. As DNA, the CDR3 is TGCGCCAGCAGCCAGGCCGGGGAGGGGGAGAACTATGGCTACACCTTC. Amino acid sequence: CASSQAGEGENYGYTF.

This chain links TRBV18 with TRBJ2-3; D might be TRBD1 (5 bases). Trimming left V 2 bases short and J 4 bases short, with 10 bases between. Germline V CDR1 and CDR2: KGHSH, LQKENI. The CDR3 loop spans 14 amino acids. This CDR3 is CASSPGAKADTQYF. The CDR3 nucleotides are TGTGCCAGCTCACCAGGGGCGAAAGCAGATACGCAGTATTTT.

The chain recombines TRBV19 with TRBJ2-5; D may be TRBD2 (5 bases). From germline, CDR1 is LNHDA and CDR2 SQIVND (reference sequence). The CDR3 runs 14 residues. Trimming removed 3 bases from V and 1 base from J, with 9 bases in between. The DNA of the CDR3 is TGTGCCAGTAGTATTCGGGGATCCCAAGAGACCCAGTACTTC. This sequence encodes CASSIRGSQETQYF.

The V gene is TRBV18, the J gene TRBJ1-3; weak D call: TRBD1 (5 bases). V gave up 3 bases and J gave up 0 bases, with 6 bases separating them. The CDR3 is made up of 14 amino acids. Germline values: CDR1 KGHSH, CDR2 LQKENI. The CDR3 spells CASSPTDSGNTIYF. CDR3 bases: TGTGCCAGCTCACCGACAGACTCTGGAAACACCATATATTTT.

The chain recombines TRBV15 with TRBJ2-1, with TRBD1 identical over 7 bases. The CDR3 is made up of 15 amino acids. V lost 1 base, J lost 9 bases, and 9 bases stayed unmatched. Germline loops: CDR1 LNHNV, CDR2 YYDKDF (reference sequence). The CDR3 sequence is CATSRGPEGAGEQFF. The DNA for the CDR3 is TGTGCCACCAGCAGAGGTCCCGAGGGGGCTGGTGAGCAGTTCTTC. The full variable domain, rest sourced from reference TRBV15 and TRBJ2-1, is DAMVIQNPRYQVTQFGKPVTLSCSQTLNHNVMYWYQQKSSQAPKLLFHYYDKDFNNEADTPDNFQSRRPNTSFCFLDIRSPGLGDTAMYLCATSRGPEGAGEQFFGPGTRLTVL.

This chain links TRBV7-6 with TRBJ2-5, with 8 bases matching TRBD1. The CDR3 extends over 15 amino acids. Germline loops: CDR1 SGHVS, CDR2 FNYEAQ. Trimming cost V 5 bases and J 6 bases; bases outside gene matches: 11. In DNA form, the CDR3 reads TGTGCCAGCAGCCCCGGACAGGGCCGAGATAAGACCCAGTACTTC. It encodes CASSPGQGRDKTQYF.

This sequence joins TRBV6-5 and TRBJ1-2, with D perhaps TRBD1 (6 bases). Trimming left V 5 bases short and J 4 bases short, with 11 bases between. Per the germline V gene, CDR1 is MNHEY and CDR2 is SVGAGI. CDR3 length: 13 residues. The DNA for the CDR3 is TGTGCCAGCAGTGCAGACAGGCGCTATGGCTACACCTTC. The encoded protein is CASSADRRYGYTF.

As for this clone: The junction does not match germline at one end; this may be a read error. CDR3 protein: CASMTDRGINFGYTF. The CDR3 DNA sequence: TGTGCCAGTATGACTGACAGGGGGATCAACTTTGGCTACACCTTC. The V gene is TRBV19, the J gene TRBJ1-2; TRBD1 matches 9 bases. CDR1 is LNHDA and CDR2 is SQIVND in the germline V gene (reference sequence). The CDR3 extends over 15 amino acids.

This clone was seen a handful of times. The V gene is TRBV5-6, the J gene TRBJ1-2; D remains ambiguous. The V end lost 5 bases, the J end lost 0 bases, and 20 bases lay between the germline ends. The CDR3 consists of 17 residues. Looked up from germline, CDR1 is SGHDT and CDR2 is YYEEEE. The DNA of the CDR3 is TGTGCCAGCAGACCCTTTCGTGCGAGGCGAGCTAACTATGGCTACACCTTC. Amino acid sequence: CASRPFRARRANYGYTF.

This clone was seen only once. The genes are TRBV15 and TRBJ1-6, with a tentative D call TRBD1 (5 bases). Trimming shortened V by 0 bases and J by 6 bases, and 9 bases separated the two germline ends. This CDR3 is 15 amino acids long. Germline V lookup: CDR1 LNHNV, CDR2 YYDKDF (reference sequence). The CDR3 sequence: CATSRDQGANSPLHF. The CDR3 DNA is TGTGCCACCAGCAGAGATCAAGGGGCTAATTCACCCCTCCACTTT.

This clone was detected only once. CDR3 DNA sequence: TGTGCCAGCCGAGGCGGGGCCAACGTCCTGACTTTC. It codes for CASRGGANVLTF. The chain employs TRBV28 and TRBJ2-6, with D unresolved. The CDR3 sequence is 12 residues long. Germline V lookup: CDR1 MDHEN, CDR2 SYDVKM. The V end lost 8 bases, the J end lost 4 bases, and 6 bases lay between the germline ends.

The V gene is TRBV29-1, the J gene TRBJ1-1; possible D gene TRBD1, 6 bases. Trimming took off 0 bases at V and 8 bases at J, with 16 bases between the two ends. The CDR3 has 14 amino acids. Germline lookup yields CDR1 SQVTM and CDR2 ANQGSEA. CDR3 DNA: TGCAGCGTTGAAGATCGGGTGGGGGGGGCGGAAGCTTTCTTT. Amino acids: CSVEDRVGGAEAFF. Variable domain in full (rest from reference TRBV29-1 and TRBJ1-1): SAVISQKPSRDICQRGTSLTIQCQVDSQVTMMFWYRQQPGQSLTLIATANQGSEATYESGFVIDKFPISRPNLTFSTLTVSNMSPEDSSIYLCSVEDRVGGAEAFFGQGTRLTVV.

The CDR3: CASSQTGKETQYF. CDR3 nucleotides: TGTGCCAGCAGCCAGACAGGGAAAGAGACCCAGTACTTC. The chain is built from TRBV11-3 and TRBJ2-5; TRBD1 matches at 7 bases. From germline, CDR1 is SGHNT and CDR2 YENEEA. V dropped 5 bases and J dropped 3; count of bases not matched to a gene: 3. CDR3 length: 13 residues. Using reference TRBV11-3 and TRBJ2-5 for the parts outside the CDR3, the full variable domain is EAGVVQSPRYKIIEKKQPVAFWCNPISGHNTLYWYLQNLGQGPELLIRYENEEAVDDSQLPKDRFSAERLKGVDSTLKIQPAELGDSAVYLCASSQTGKETQYFGPGTRLLVL.

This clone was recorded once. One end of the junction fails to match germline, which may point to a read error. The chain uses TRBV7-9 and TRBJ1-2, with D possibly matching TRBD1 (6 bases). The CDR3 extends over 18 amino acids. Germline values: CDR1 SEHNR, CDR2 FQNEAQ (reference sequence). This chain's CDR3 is CSSSLGAETGLSSGGYTF. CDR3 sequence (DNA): TGTTCCAGCAGCTTAGGAGCAGAAACAGGGTTGTCTTCGGGTGGCTACACCTTC.

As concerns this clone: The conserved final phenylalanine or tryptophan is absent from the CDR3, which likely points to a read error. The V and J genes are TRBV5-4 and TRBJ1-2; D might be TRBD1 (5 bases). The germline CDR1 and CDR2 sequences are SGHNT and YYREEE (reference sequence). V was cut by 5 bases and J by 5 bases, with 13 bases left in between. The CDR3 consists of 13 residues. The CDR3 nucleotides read TGTGCCAGCAGAGACGCAGGGTTTTATGGCTACACCCTC. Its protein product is CASRDAGFYGYTL.

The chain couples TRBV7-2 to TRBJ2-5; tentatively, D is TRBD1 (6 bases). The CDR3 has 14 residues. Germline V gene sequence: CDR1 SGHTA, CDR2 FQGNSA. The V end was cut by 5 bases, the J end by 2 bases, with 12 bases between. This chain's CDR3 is CASSPRGQQETQYF. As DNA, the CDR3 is TGTGCCAGCAGCCCGAGAGGACAGCAAGAGACCCAGTACTTC. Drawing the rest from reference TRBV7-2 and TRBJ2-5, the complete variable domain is GAGVSQSPSNKVTEKGKDVELRCDPISGHTALYWYRQSLGQGLEFLIYFQGNSAPDKSGLPSDRFSAERTGGSVSTLTIQRTQQEDSAVYLCASSPRGQQETQYFGPGTRLLVL.